This T cell receptor (beta chain) was sequenced during a study of blood T cell repertoires in COVID-19. Study information: Material from acute and convalescent COVID-19 was sourced from the United States, Italy and Spain. PBMCs, B-cell-depleted T cells, or T cells provided the cDNA or gDNA that made up the material.

Repertoires were generated with immunoSEQ multiplex PCR, while TCRdb's copy carries only in-frame clones and drops some. The repertoire consists of roughly 700,000 clones, with about 90% occurring once and the leading ten covering under 0.3%. CDR1 SGHVS and CDR2 FQNEAQ come from the germline V gene. Trimming took off 8 bases at V and 2 bases at J, with 16 bases between the two ends. The CDR3 consists of 14 residues. This clonotype was sampled from a woman aged 18 to 35 with acute or convalescent COVID-19. Sequences were obtained from peripheral blood. The V and J genes are TRBV7-8 and TRBJ2-7, with a tentative D call TRBD1 (6 bases). The CDR3 loop is CASRRTGTTYEQYF. CDR3 nucleotides: TGTGCCAGCCGCCGAACCGGGACAACCTACGAGCAGTACTTC.